This T cell receptor (beta chain) was recovered during a study of identical twins. MiXCR, run by TCRdb on the 5' RACE reads, gives a single entry per CDR3 protein. Here the sample spans about 520,000 distinct CDR3 sequences, under 25% being singletons. This clonotype was detected only a few times. V was pared by 0 bases and J by 7 bases, with 15 bases between. The germline CDR1 and CDR2 sequences are DFQATT and SNEGSKA (reference sequence). The CDR3 contains 15 residues. This sample also appeared in a second study, on T cells expressing NK-cell markers.

The clonotype originates from a woman aged 18-29 years in good health. Sequencing used CD4+ T cells sorted from blood. The chain employs TRBV20-1 and TRBJ1-4; D is unresolved. The CDR3, as DNA: TGCAGTGCTAGAGATGGTCGGACGCCACCTGAAAAACTGTTTTTT. Protein product: CSARDGRTPPEKLFF.